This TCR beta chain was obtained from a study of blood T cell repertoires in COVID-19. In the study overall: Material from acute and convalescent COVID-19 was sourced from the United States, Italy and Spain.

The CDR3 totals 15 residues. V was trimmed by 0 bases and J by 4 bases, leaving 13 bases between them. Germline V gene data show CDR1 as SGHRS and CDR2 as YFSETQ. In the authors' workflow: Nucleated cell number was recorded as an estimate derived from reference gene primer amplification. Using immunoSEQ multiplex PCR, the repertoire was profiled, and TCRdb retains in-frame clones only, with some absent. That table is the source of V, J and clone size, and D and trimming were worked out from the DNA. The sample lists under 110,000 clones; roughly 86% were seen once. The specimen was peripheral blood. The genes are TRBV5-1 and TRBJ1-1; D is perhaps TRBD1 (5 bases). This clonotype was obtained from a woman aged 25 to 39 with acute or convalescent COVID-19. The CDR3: CASSLDGQGPTEAFF. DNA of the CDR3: TGCGCCAGCAGCTTGGACGGGCAGGGCCCCACTGAAGCTTTCTTT. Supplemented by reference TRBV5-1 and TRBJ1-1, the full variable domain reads KAGVTQTPRYLIKTRGQQVTLSCSPISGHRSVSWYQQTPGQGLQFLFEYFSETQRNKGNFPGRFSGRQFSNSRSEMNVSTLELGDSALYLCASSLDGQGPTEAFFGQGTRLTVV.